The next 24 T cell receptor beta chains were all read from a single sample in a study of shared clonotypes between healthy human individuals. The method was immunoSEQ multiplex PCR; TCRdb's version includes in-frame clones alone and lacks a portion of them. The table lists some 480,000 clones, 70% to 80% of them singletons. The source material was PBMCs. The receptor set was obtained from a woman between 40 and 50 years old in good health. Some clones in this sample may be carry-over from other donors' samples.

This CDR3 reads CAIRPGTSEDTQYF. The CDR3 bases are TGTGCCATCAGGCCCGGGACTAGCGAGGATACGCAGTATTTT. The V call is TRBV10-3, the J call TRBJ2-3; 10 positions match TRBD2. V was pared by 6 bases and J by 6 bases, with 6 bases of the junction left unmatched. Germline loops: CDR1 ENHRY, CDR2 SYGVKD. The CDR3 has 14 amino acids.

The gene calls are TRBV19 and TRBJ1-1; TRBD1 might be the D (5 bases). CDR3 size: 13 residues. V lost 5 bases, J lost 2 bases, and 9 bases lay in between. Germline V lookup: CDR1 LNHDA, CDR2 SQIVND (reference sequence). CDR3 sequence reads: CASSPRDNTEAFF. The CDR3 coding sequence is TGTGCCAGTAGTCCTCGGGACAACACTGAAGCTTTCTTT.

CDR3: CASSRELGLRRRQYF. The CDR3 DNA reads TGTGCCAGCAGCCGCGAGTTGGGCTTACGACGGCGGCAGTACTTC. The chain combines TRBV7-9 with TRBJ2-7, with D uncertain. Per the germline V gene, CDR1 is SEHNR and CDR2 is FQNEAQ (reference sequence). Trimming cost V 5 bases and J 9 bases, with 23 bases left between them. This CDR3 is built from 15 residues.

The V and J genes are TRBV4-1 and TRBJ1-4, with D maybe TRBD1 (5 bases). With 1 base removed from V and 7 bases from J, the gap between germline ends came to 10 bases. The germline V gene encodes CDR1 MGHRA and CDR2 YSYEKL. This CDR3 is built from 14 residues. The CDR3 DNA sequence: TGCGCCAGCAGCCAAGTAGGGGCAGGTGAAAAACTGTTTTTT. Its translation: CASSQVGAGEKLFF.

Comment on this clone: This sample also contains other DNA sequences that code for the same CDR3. This chain connects TRBV5-1 to TRBJ2-1; no firm D call. This CDR3 contains 13 residues. Germline V lookup: CDR1 SGHRS, CDR2 YFSETQ. The germline V and J ends were trimmed by 0 bases and 5 bases, with 6 bases remaining between them. CDR3 in DNA: TGCGCCAGCAGCTTGGGCCTACACAATGAGCAGTTCTTC. Amino acid sequence: CASSLGLHNEQFF.

This rearrangement joins TRBV11-3 to TRBJ2-3, with 8 bases identical to TRBD1. Germline trimming cut 5 bases from V and 4 bases from J; bases unmatched to any gene: 11. The germline V gene has CDR1 SGHNT and CDR2 YENEEA. The CDR3 contains 16 residues. Here the CDR3 reads CASSPRAGGVSDTQYF. The CDR3 DNA is TGTGCCAGCAGCCCCAGGGCAGGGGGCGTTTCAGATACGCAGTATTTT.

The chain has TRBV5-5 and TRBJ2-6; D remains ambiguous. Per the germline V gene, CDR1 is SGHKS and CDR2 is YYEKEE (reference sequence). This CDR3 has 14 residues. Trimming shortened V by 1 base and J by 2 bases, and 4 bases separated the two germline ends. CDR3 DNA sequence: TGTGCCAGCAGCTTGCGTGCTGGGGCCAACGTCCTGACTTTC. This sequence encodes CASSLRAGANVLTF.

The rearrangement links TRBV2 to TRBJ2-2; D not certain. V lost 6 bases to trimming and J lost 0 bases, with 14 bases between them. The length of the CDR3 is 16 residues. Germline CDR1 and CDR2: SNHLY and FYNNEI. CDR3: CASRRYQATNTGELFF. The CDR3 nucleotides read TGTGCCAGCAGAAGATATCAGGCTACGAACACCGGGGAGCTGTTTTTT.

A single count supports this clone. In DNA, the CDR3 is TGTGCCAGCAGCTCCACAGGACAGGGGACCTTGAGAGGCTACACCTTC. Amino acids: CASSSTGQGTLRGYTF. The chain recombines TRBV7-9 with TRBJ1-2, with 9 bases identical to TRBD1. From germline, CDR1 is SEHNR and CDR2 FQNEAQ (reference sequence). This CDR3 is 16 amino acids long. V dropped 4 bases and J dropped 8; count of bases not matched to a gene: 14.

Worth noting for this clone: This sample includes further DNA sequences coding for the same CDR3. The V call is TRBV7-7, the J call TRBJ2-5; D is ambiguous. V was cut by 4 bases and J by 5 bases, with 8 bases left in between. Germline CDR1 and CDR2: SSHAT and FNYEAQ (reference sequence). This CDR3 contains 12 residues. CDR3 amino acids: CASSSLGETQYF. As DNA, the CDR3 is TGTGCCAGCAGCTCGTTAGGGGAGACCCAGTACTTC.

The chain uses TRBV6-5 and TRBJ1-2; the match to TRBD1 covers 8 bases. Germline CDR1 MNHEY, CDR2 SVGAGI. This CDR3 is built from 16 residues. After removal of 0 bases from V and 8 bases from J, the junction contained 11 bases not matched to a gene. The CDR3 DNA reads TGTGCCAGCAGTTACTCGTATGGACAGGGCGGCCTGGGCTACACCTTC. This sequence encodes CASSYSYGQGGLGYTF.

The chain uses TRBV18 and TRBJ2-7; 8 bases agree with TRBD1. Germline V lookup: CDR1 KGHSH, CDR2 LQKENI. This CDR3 has 14 residues. The ends lost 4 bases at V and 5 bases at J; junction bases unmatched: 7. This CDR3 is CASSLGTGIDEQYF. The CDR3 DNA reads TGTGCCAGCTCACTAGGGACAGGTATCGACGAGCAGTACTTC.

This chain connects TRBV18 to TRBJ2-3; 14 bases line up with TRBD2. This CDR3 is built from 17 residues. The germline gives CDR1 KGHSH, CDR2 LQKENI. V shed 3 bases, J shed 3 bases, and the junction held 5 bases outside the gene matches. The CDR3 reads CASSPSTSGRGTDTQYF. Here the CDR3 DNA reads TGTGCCAGCTCACCGTCGACTAGCGGGAGGGGGACAGATACGCAGTATTTT.

The chain has TRBV5-5 and TRBJ1-5, with 7 bases fitting TRBD1. V was clipped by 1 base and J by 5 bases; unmatched bases: 12. CDR3 length: 17 amino acids. Germline V gives CDR1 SGHKS, CDR2 YYEKEE (reference sequence). CDR3 sequence (DNA): TGTGCCAGCAGCTTGTTCGAGGGGGCACTAACCCATCAGCCCCAGCATTTT. Protein: CASSLFEGALTHQPQHF.

The chain recombines TRBV18 with TRBJ2-3; D is unresolved. The V gene's germline CDR1 is KGHSH and CDR2 LQKENI. The CDR3 consists of 15 residues. V was clipped by 1 base and J by 0 bases, with 8 bases between them. CDR3 nucleotide sequence: TGTGCCAGCTCACCACAATTAGAAAGCACAGATACGCAGTATTTT. Translating gives CASSPQLESTDTQYF. Based on the CDR3 plus reference TRBV18 and TRBJ2-3, the full variable domain is NAGVMQNPRHLVRRRGQEARLRCSPMKGHSHVYWYRQLPEEGLKFMVYLQKENIIDESGMPKERFSAEFPKEGPSILRIQQVVRGDSAAYFCASSPQLESTDTQYFGPGTRLTVL.

The chain combines TRBV7-3 with TRBJ2-5; tentatively, D is TRBD2 (5 bases). The CDR3 spans 16 residues. Trimming left V 8 bases short and J 5 bases short, with 24 bases between. The germline CDR1 and CDR2 sequences are SGHTA and FQGTGA. CDR3 sequence: CASPSPTREGGETQYF. In nucleotides, the CDR3 is TGTGCCAGCCCCTCCCCCACTAGAGAGGGTGGGGAGACCCAGTACTTC.

The chain couples TRBV7-9 to TRBJ2-3; the D is unclear. Germline CDR1 is SEHNR and CDR2 is FQNEAQ (reference sequence). The CDR3 has 13 residues. Trimming left V 8 bases short and J 0 bases short, with 9 bases between. CDR3 sequence reads: CASGVVSTDTQYF. CDR3 bases: TGTGCCAGCGGCGTAGTCAGCACAGATACGCAGTATTTT.

This clone was observed a few times. CDR3 amino acids: CASSQDQGGHNEQFF. Written as DNA, the CDR3 is TGTGCCAGCAGCCAAGATCAAGGGGGGCACAATGAGCAGTTCTTC. V gene TRBV7-9 combines with J gene TRBJ2-1, with D perhaps given as TRBD1 or TRBD2 (6 bases each). Trimming left V 5 bases short and J 5 bases short, with 16 bases between. CDR1 is SEHNR, CDR2 FQNEAQ, per germline (reference sequence). This CDR3 is 15 amino acids long.

The V gene is TRBV7-9, the J gene TRBJ1-1, with D maybe TRBD1 (5 bases). Germline loops: CDR1 SEHNR, CDR2 FQNEAQ (reference sequence). V was cut by 1 base and J by 7 bases, with 13 bases left in between. The CDR3 has 14 amino acids. The CDR3 DNA follows: TGTGCCAGCAGCTTAGTCGGGGCGGCGGGTGAAGCTTTCTTT. Amino acids: CASSLVGAAGEAFF. Together with reference TRBV7-9 and TRBJ1-1, the CDR3 gives the full variable domain: DTGVSQNPRHKITKRGQNVTFRCDPISEHNRLYWYRQTLGQGPEFLTYFQNEAQLEKSRLLSDRFSAERPKGSFSTLEIQRTEQGDSAMYLCASSLVGAAGEAFFGQGTRLTVV.

This chain uses TRBV28 with TRBJ2-3; TRBD2 matches at 9 bases. With 5 bases clipped from V and 2 bases from J, the junction kept 11 bases outside the gene matches. The CDR3 covers 17 residues. From germline, CDR1 is MDHEN and CDR2 SYDVKM. CDR3 amino acids: CASSLGGRAAFTDTQYF. As DNA, the CDR3 is TGTGCCAGCAGTCTCGGCGGGAGGGCGGCGTTCACAGATACGCAGTATTTT.

This rearrangement joins TRBV25-1 to TRBJ1-5; possibly TRBD1 for D (6 bases). The germline gives CDR1 MGHDK, CDR2 SYGVNS. V gave up 3 bases and J gave up 8 bases, with 20 bases separating them. The CDR3 covers 16 residues. CDR3 nucleotides: TGTGCCAGCAGTGAGGGGGCAGGTCACTTCGGGGAGCCCCAGCATTTT. It codes for CASSEGAGHFGEPQHF.

This clone occurred once. The V gene is TRBV18, the J gene TRBJ2-4, with 9 bases identical to TRBD1. CDR1 and CDR2 (germline): KGHSH, LQKENI. Losses at the gene ends were 6 bases for V and 8 bases for J; bases not matched to a gene: 8. This CDR3 is built from 14 residues. Written as DNA, the CDR3 is TGTGCCAGCTCGCCCGGGACAGGGTCGGACATTCAGTACTTC. It yields the protein CASSPGTGSDIQYF.

The chain uses TRBV6-6 and TRBJ1-1; D might be TRBD1 (6 bases). Per the germline V gene, CDR1 is MNHNY and CDR2 is SVGAGI (reference sequence). This CDR3 is 13 amino acids long. V lost 4 bases, J lost 3 bases, and 9 bases lay in between. The CDR3 loop reads CASSSHRDTEAFF. DNA for the CDR3: TGTGCCAGCAGTTCCCACAGGGACACTGAAGCTTTCTTT.

The chain combines TRBV27 with TRBJ2-3; 7 positions agree with TRBD2. Unmatched junction bases numbered 15, after V lost 6 bases and J lost 6 bases. This CDR3 spans 16 amino acids. Germline V gene lookup returns CDR1 MNHEY and CDR2 SMNVEV (reference sequence). CDR3: CASRMVGLTRWDTQYF. The CDR3 DNA reads TGTGCCAGCAGAATGGTGGGACTAACCAGGTGGGATACGCAGTATTTT.